The T cell receptor beta chain described here comes from a study of T cell responses to AZD1222 COVID-19 vaccine. Study-wide results and limits: Clonal diversity was possibly underestimated, and white British individuals and females predominated among donors.

V shed 6 bases and J shed 0 bases, with 10 bases lying between them. Germline V gene sequence: CDR1 SGDLS, CDR2 YYNGEE. The CDR3 extends over 14 amino acids. TCRdb's table, derived via immunoSEQ multiplex PCR, lists solely in-frame clones and lacks some. This table holds around 160,000 clones, around nine tenths found once. Regarding this clone: What it binds is not known.

This sample comprised peripheral blood, obtained on day 0 of MenACWY control vaccination. This receptor was identified in an adult in good health. V usage is TRBV9 and J usage is TRBJ1-5; TRBD1 is a possible D gene (5 bases). For the CDR3, the DNA is TGTGCCAGCAATACAGGTAATAGCAATCAGCCCCAGCATTTT. Translating gives CASNTGNSNQPQHF.